This T cell receptor (beta chain) was sequenced for a study of blood T cell repertoires in COVID-19. Study overall: Material from acute and convalescent COVID-19 was sourced from the United States, Italy and Spain.

V was pared by 4 bases and J by 6 bases, with 10 bases between. Germline V CDR1 and CDR2: LGHDT, YNNKEL (reference sequence). This CDR3 region has 14 residues. Authors' data handling: From reference gene primer amplification, estimates of nucleated cell counts were derived. Assay: immunoSEQ multiplex PCR; the TCRdb copy retains only in-frame clones and omits some. For V, J and clone size, that table is used; D and trimming come from the DNA. The table has about 170,000 clones, approximately 91% seen once. The V and J genes are TRBV3-1 (or the pseudogene TRBV3-2) and TRBJ1-6; D is perhaps TRBD1 (5 bases). This receptor was taken from a man aged 18 to 29 with COVID-19, enrolled during active disease. The sequencing sample was made of peripheral blood. In DNA form, the CDR3 reads TGTGCCAGCAGCCCTTGGGACTCTAATTCACCCCTCCACTTT. Its translation is CASSPWDSNSPLHF.